Detailed here is one T cell receptor (beta chain). This sample was included in a study of control samples from healthy donors and cancer patients. Only in-frame clones appear in the TCRdb table, and some are missing; sequencing was by immunoSEQ multiplex PCR. Of about 140,000 clones in the sample, 85% to 95% were seen once. This TCR was sampled from a man aged 40-49 years in good health. The specimen was blood.

CDR3 sequence (DNA): TGTGCCAGCAGCCCCCGGGGGGGAGTTGGAGAAAAACTGTTTTTT. Residues: CASSPRGGVGEKLFF. This chain connects TRBV7-9 to TRBJ1-4; maybe TRBD1 (5 bases). V was trimmed by 5 bases and J by 8 bases, leaving 18 bases between them. CDR3 size: 15 residues. The germline V gene encodes CDR1 SEHNR and CDR2 FQNEAQ (reference sequence). Using reference TRBV7-9 and TRBJ1-4 for the parts outside the CDR3, the full variable domain is DTGVSQNPRHKITKRGQNVTFRCDPISEHNRLYWYRQTLGQGPEFLTYFQNEAQLEKSRLLSDRFSAERPKGSFSTLEIQRTEQGDSAMYLCASSPRGGVGEKLFFGSGTQLSVL.